The 9 T cell receptor beta chains given below trace back to one sample, sequenced in a study of blood T cell repertoires in COVID-19 (TCRdb year 2020). Library method: the immunoSEQ multiplex PCR assay. This immuneACCESS table, as held by TCRdb, lists in-frame sequences with V and J called but not all clones. Of the missing ones, under half trace to an unresolved V gene in checked studies; the others have no known cause. In this sample the table shows a few hundred thousand clones, about 90% of which occur a single time. The ten largest clones represent about 1.2% of the sample. Material for sequencing was PBMCs or T cells enriched from blood (not recorded which). These receptors all come from a human donor in a cohort exposed to, infected with or recovered from COVID-19 (not recorded which). The donor label of this sample is uncertain.

V is TRBV29-1 and J is TRBJ2-1; 14 nucleotides match TRBD2. Germline V gene lookup returns CDR1 SQVTM and CDR2 ANQGSEA. The CDR3 loop spans 11 amino acids. The ends lost 6 bases at V and 16 bases at J; junction bases unmatched: 5. The CDR3 loop is CSVGTSGGGFF. The CDR3 coding sequence is TGCAGCGTCGGGACTAGCGGGGGCGGATTCTTC.

The J gene is TRBJ2-5, the V gene TRBV12-3 or TRBV12-4; 8 positions agree with TRBD1. This CDR3 is built from 13 residues. V lost 5 bases and J lost 9; bases outside the gene matches: 8. CDR3 nucleotide sequence: TGTGCCAGCAGTCCACTTTCACAGGGGGCCCAGTACTTC. It translates to CASSPLSQGAQYF.

The J gene is TRBJ2-1, the V gene TRBV24-1; 16 bases align to TRBD2. This CDR3 is built from 14 residues. V was clipped by 9 bases and J by 8 bases; unmatched bases: 3. Germline CDR1 KGHDR, CDR2 SFDVKD. CDR3 nucleotide sequence: TGTGCCACCGGGACTAGCGGGGGGGCCGATGAGCAGTTCTTC. It yields the protein CATGTSGGADEQFF.

The chain couples TRBV12-5 to TRBJ2-3, with D possibly being TRBD2 (6 bases). The CDR3 covers 14 residues. Germline V gene sequence: CDR1 LGHNT, CDR2 FRNRAP. V shed 6 bases and J shed 1 base, with 11 bases lying between them. CDR3 protein: CASGRGQGTDTQYF. The CDR3 DNA is TGTGCTAGTGGGCGGGGCCAGGGCACAGATACGCAGTATTTT.

The chain joins TRBV27 to TRBJ1-5, with 10 bases aligning to TRBD1. J was trimmed by 6 bases and V by 5 bases; bases with no gene match: 7. The germline gives CDR1 MNHEY, CDR2 SMNVEV (reference sequence). This CDR3 has 15 amino acids. CDR3 DNA sequence: TGTGCCAGCAGTCCCGGGACAGGGGTTCGTCAGCCCCAGCATTTT. Its translation: CASSPGTGVRQPQHF.

This rearrangement joins TRBV19 to TRBJ2-2; TRBD1 matches 8 bases. The CDR3 has 16 residues. V lost 9 bases to trimming and J lost 1 base; unmatched junction nucleotides: 10. CDR1 LNHDA and CDR2 SQIVND come from the germline V gene (reference sequence). The chain's CDR3 is CASDRQGLRNTGELFF. CDR3 nucleotides: TGTGCCAGCGATCGACAGGGGTTAAGGAACACCGGGGAGCTGTTTTTT.

This clone was recorded only once. CDR3 nucleotide sequence: TGTGCCAGCAGCCCCCGGACAGGAATCACTGAAGCTTTCTTT. It translates to CASSPRTGITEAFF. The chain combines TRBV7-8 with TRBJ1-1; 7 nucleotides match TRBD1. Trimming removed 5 bases from V and 4 bases from J; junction bases left unmatched: 7. The CDR3 contains 14 residues. CDR1 and CDR2 (germline): SGHVS, FQNEAQ. The whole variable domain, remainder taken from reference TRBV7-8 and TRBJ1-1, is GAGVSQSPRYKVAKRGQDVALRCDPISGHVSLFWYQQALGQGPEFLTYFQNEAQLDKSGLPSDRFFAERPEGSVSTLKIQRTQQEDSAVYLCASSPRTGITEAFFGQGTRLTVV.

This rearrangement joins TRBV4-3 to TRBJ1-1; D is unresolved. Per germline, CDR1 LGHNA and CDR2 YSLEER. Trimming removed 0 bases from V and 4 bases from J, with 15 bases in between. This CDR3 comprises 16 residues. The CDR3 here is CASSQDGSARSTEAFF. For the CDR3, the DNA is TGCGCCAGCAGCCAAGACGGGTCGGCTAGGAGCACTGAAGCTTTCTTT.

The V and J genes are TRBV9 and TRBJ1-3; D gene unclear. V was clipped by 2 bases and J by 4 bases, with 10 bases between them. Germline V gene lookup returns CDR1 SGDLS and CDR2 YYNGEE. The CDR3 is made up of 14 amino acids. In nucleotides, the CDR3 is TGTGCCAGCAGCGTTGACATATCAGGAAACACCATATATTTT. Translating it yields CASSVDISGNTIYF.